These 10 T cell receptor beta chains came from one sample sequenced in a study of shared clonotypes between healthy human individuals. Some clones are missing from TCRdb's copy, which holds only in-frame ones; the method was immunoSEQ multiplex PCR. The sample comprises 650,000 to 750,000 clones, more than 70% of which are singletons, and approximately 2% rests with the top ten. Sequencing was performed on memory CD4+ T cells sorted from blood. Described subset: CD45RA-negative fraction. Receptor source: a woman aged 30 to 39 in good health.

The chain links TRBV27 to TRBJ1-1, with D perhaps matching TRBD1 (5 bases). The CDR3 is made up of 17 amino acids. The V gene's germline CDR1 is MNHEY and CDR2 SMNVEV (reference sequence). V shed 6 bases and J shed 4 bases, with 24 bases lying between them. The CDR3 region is CASRPLYRGAWGTEAFF. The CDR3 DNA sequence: TGTGCCAGCAGACCCTTGTACAGAGGGGCCTGGGGCACTGAAGCTTTCTTT.

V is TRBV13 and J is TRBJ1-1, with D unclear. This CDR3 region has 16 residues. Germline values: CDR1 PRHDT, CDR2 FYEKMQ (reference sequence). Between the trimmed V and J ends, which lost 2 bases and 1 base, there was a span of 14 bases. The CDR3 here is CASSLRIGTGNTEAFF. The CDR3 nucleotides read TGTGCCAGCAGCTTACGGATCGGTACGGGGAACACTGAAGCTTTCTTT.

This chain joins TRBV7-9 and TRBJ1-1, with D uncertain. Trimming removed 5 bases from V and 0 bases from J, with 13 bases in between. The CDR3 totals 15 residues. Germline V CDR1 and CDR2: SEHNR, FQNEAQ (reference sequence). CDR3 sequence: CASSHLGRMNTEAFF. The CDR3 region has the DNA TGTGCCAGCAGCCACCTCGGACGGATGAACACTGAAGCTTTCTTT.

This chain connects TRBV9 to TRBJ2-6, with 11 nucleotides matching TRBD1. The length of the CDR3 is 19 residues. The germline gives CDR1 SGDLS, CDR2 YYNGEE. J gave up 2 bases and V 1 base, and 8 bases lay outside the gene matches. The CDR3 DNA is TGTGCCAGCAGCGTACTCGACGGGACAGGGGGTACTGGGGCCAACGTCCTGACTTTC. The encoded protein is CASSVLDGTGGTGANVLTF.

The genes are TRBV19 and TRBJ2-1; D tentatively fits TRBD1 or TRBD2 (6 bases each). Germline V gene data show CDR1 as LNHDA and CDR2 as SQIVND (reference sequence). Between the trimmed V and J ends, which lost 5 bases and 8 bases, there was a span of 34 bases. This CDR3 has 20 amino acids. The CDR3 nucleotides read TGTGCCAGTAGTCCCCGTGGCAGCCAAGGGACGGAGGGGGGATTCTATGAGCAGTTCTTC. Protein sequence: CASSPRGSQGTEGGFYEQFF.

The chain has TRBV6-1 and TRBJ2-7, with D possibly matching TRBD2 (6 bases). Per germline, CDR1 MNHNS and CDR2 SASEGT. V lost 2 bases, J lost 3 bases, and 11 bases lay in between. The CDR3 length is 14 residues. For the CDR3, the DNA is TGTGCCAGCAGTGAACCGGGAGAGTTCTACGAGCAGTACTTC. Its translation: CASSEPGEFYEQYF.

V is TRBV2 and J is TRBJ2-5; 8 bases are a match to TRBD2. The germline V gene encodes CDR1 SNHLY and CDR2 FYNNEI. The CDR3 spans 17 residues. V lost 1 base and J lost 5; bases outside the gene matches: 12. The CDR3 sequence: CASSEEVSGGRGETQYF. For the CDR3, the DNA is TGTGCCAGCAGTGAAGAGGTCTCGGGAGGGCGGGGGGAGACCCAGTACTTC.

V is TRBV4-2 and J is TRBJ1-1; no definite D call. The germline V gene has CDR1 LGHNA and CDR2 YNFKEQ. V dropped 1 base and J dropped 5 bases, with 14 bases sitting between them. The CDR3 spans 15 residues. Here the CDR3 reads CASSQGDTLGTEAFF. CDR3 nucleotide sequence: TGTGCCAGCAGCCAAGGGGATACACTCGGGACTGAAGCTTTCTTT.

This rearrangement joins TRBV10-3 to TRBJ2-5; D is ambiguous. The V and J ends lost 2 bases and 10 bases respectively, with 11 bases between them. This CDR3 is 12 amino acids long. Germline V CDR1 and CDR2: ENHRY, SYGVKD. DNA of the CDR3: TGTGCCATCAGTGAGGTAGGAGCAGGCCAGTACTTC. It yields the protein CAISEVGAGQYF.

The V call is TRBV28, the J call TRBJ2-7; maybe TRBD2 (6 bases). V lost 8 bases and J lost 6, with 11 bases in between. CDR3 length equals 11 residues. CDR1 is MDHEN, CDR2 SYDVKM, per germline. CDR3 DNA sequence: TGTGCCAGCCAGACTAGAGGCGAGCAGTACTTC. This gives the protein CASQTRGEQYF.